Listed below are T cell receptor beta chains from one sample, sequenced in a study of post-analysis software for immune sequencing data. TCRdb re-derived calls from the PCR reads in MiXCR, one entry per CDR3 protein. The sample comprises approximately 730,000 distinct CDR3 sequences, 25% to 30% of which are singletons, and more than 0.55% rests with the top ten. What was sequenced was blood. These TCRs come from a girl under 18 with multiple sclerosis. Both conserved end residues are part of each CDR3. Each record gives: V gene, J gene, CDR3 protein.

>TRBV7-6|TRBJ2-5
CASSLLQGVYAETQYF
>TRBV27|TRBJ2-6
CASSLRAWNGVNVLTF
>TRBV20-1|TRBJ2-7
CSARSRTGLSYEQYF
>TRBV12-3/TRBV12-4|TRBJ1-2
CASRGTERGRSYGYTF
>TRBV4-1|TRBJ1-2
CASSQDPGSGYGYTF
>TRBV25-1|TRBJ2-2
CASSERRATGELFF
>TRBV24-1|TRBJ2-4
CATSDQGAKAKNIQYF
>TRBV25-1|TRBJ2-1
CASSEAGQYYNEQFF
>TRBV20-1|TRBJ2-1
CSAPGLAGASYNEQFF
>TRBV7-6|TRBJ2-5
CASSLVGAGAGQETQYF
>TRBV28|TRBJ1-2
CASSFTGLGYGYTF
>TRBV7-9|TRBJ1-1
CASGAGTDAEAFF
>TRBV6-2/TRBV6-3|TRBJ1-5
CASSYRLRRGNQPQHF
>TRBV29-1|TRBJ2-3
CSVRITDTQYF
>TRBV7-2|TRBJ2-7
CASSLYGSGEQYF
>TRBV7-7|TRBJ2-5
CASSPTPGQQETQYF
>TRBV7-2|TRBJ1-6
CASSGLTGDNPFNSPLHF
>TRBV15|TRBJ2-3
CAASRDLAGLAGTTDTQYF
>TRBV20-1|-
CSAPMRGGYEQYF
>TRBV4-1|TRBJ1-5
CASSQGPGGINQPQHF
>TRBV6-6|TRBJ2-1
CAGTAQEGGRNNEQFF
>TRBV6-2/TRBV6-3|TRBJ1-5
CASTTGFSGQPQHF
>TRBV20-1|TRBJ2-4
CSASTASLAKNIQYF
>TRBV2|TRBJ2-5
CTSSEGQFQETQYF
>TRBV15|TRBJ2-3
CATSRDNVASGWGGGTDTQYF
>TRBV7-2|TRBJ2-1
CASSLRRALEQFF
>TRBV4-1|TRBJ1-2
CASSREAGTVAFYGYTF
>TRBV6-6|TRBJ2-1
CASSIGLAGGSLNEQFF
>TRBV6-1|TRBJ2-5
CASSEAEGGRETQYF
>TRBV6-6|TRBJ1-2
CASSPRQGGYTF
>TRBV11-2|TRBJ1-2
CASRRVAGGYTF
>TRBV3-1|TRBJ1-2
CASSQGGQVGYTF
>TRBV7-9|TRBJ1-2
CASTHGTGGGYGYTF
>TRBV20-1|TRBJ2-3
CSTLAPAWSGDRNTQYF
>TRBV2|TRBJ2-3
CASSADTNTQYF
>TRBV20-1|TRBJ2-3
CSASVRTTDTQYF
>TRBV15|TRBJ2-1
CATSREVGTYNEQFF
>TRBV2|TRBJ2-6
CASRGTGSSGANVLTF
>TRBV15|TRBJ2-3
CATSRVGDRAVDTQYF
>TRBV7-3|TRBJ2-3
CASSKQGAVADTQYF
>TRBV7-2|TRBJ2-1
CASTPHSGSNYNEQFF
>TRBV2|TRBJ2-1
CAGGLALTNEQFF
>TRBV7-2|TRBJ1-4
CASSLAGGQVGKLFF